Ten or more counts support the clone carrying this T cell receptor (beta chain). The antigen is unknown. This sample was included in a study of T-cell reconstitution after alpha-beta-depleted transplantation in children. Study-wide results and limits: Two months or so post-transplant, alpha-beta T cells reportedly derived from several hundred expanded graft clones. T-cell numbers and diversity one year post-transplant derived largely from freshly generated T cells. Some patients' high day-60 TCRbeta diversity was traced to surviving recipient T cells and thymic progenitors.

Molecular barcoding with unique molecular identifiers was used for the TCRbeta library. TCRdb recomputed calls from the PCR reads with MiXCR, one row per CDR3 protein. The sample lists roughly 160,000 distinct CDR3 sequences, around 10% occurring once. V dropped 0 bases and J dropped 5 bases, with 10 bases sitting between them. Germline V gene sequence: CDR1 MGHRA, CDR2 YSYEKL. There are 14 residues in the CDR3. The receptor comes from a boy younger than 10 with acute myeloid leukemia, due to receive a stem cell transplant. Here the sequenced sample was PBMCs, taken before TCRalphabeta/CD19-depleted stem cell transplant. The rearrangement uses TRBV4-1 and TRBJ2-5, with unresolved D. For the CDR3, the DNA is TGCGCCAGCAGCCAAGAAGGCAGTTTTGAGACCCAGTACTTC. Amino acid sequence: CASSQEGSFETQYF.